Sequencing of this T cell receptor beta chain was carried out in a study of shared clonotypes between healthy human individuals. Looking at the study overall: The composition of the donors was a couple of women and a few men aged 18 to 49.

From germline, CDR1 is LNHDA and CDR2 SQIVND (reference sequence). J was trimmed by 6 bases and V by 3 bases; bases with no gene match: 5. The CDR3 runs to 13 residues. Comments on this clone: The antigen is undetermined.

Whole-study results and caveats: About 5.2% was the fraction of naive CD4 clonotypes found shared across several donors.

Clones were sequenced by immunoSEQ multiplex PCR, and TCRdb holds only the in-frame ones, with some missing. The data show around 720,000 clones, around four fifths seen once. J is TRBJ2-7 and V is TRBV19; 7 nucleotides match TRBD1. Sequencing used memory CD4+ T cells sorted from blood. Regarding subset: CD45RA-negative fraction. The sequence derives from a woman younger than 45 in good health. CDR3 DNA sequence: TGTGCCAGTAGTATCCAACGACAGGGCGAGCAGTACTTC. Translated: CASSIQRQGEQYF. The whole variable domain, filled in from reference TRBV19 and TRBJ2-7, reads DGGITQSPKYLFRKEGQNVTLSCEQNLNHDAMYWYRQDPGQGLRLIYYSQIVNDFQKGDIAEGYSVSREKKESFPLTVTSAQKNPTAFYLCASSIQRQGEQYFGPGTRLTVT.